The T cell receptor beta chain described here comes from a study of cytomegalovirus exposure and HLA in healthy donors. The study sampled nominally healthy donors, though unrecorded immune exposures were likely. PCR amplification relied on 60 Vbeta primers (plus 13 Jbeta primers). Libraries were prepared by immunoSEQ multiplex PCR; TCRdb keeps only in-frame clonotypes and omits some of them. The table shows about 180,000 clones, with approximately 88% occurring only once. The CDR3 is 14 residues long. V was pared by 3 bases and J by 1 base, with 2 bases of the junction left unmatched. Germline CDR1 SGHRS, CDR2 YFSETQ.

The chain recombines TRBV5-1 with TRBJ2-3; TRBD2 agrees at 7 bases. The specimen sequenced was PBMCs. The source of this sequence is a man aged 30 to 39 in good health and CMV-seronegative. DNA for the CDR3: TGCGCCAGCAGCTGGGGACTACGCACAGATACGCAGTATTTT. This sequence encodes CASSWGLRTDTQYF.